The sequence of this T cell receptor beta chain was determined in a study of blood T cell repertoires in COVID-19. As processed by the authors: Amplification of reference gene primers provided the estimated nucleated cell counts. Libraries were prepared by immunoSEQ multiplex PCR; TCRdb keeps only in-frame clonotypes and omits some of them. Clone size and the V and J calls come from that table; the DNA yielded D and trimming. The sample includes around 160,000 clones, 80% to 85% of them seen just once. Trimming removed 1 base from V and 4 bases from J, with 7 bases in between. CDR3 length: 13 amino acids. Germline-derived CDR1 and CDR2 are SGHAT and FQNNGV.

The chain carries TRBV11-2 and TRBJ1-2; D may be TRBD1 (6 bases). This sequence was found in a human donor in a cohort sampled during active COVID-19. Sample: peripheral blood. The chain's CDR3 is CASSLGRGYGYTF. The CDR3 nucleotides read TGTGCCAGCAGCTTAGGCAGGGGCTATGGCTACACCTTC.